A single sample gave rise to the 27 T cell receptor beta chains below, sequenced in a study of blood T cell repertoires in COVID-19. Generated by immunoSEQ multiplex PCR, the TCRdb table keeps only in-frame clones and is missing some. The data show about 250,000 clones, approximately 90% seen once. What was sequenced was peripheral blood. The receptors were sampled from a man aged 30 to 39 with acute or convalescent COVID-19.

The chain employs TRBV7-2 and TRBJ1-2, with TRBD1 as a possible D gene (5 bases). Trimming pared 3 bases from V and 2 bases from J, leaving 10 bases between. The CDR3 contains 14 residues. CDR1 is SGHTA and CDR2 is FQGNSA in the germline V gene. Here the CDR3 reads CASSLKGLNYGYTF. The CDR3 region has the DNA TGTGCCAGCAGCTTGAAGGGACTCAACTATGGCTACACCTTC.

The chain links TRBV6-5 to TRBJ1-3; 7 bases are a match to TRBD1. This CDR3 comprises 14 residues. CDR1 and CDR2 from the germline V gene are MNHEY and SVGAGI. Trimming removed 5 bases from V and 4 bases from J; junction bases left unmatched: 5. CDR3 loop: CASSNRGRGNTIYF. CDR3 DNA sequence: TGTGCCAGCAGTAACAGGGGTAGGGGAAACACCATATATTTT.

The count of this clone is one. The chain employs TRBV2 and TRBJ1-1; TRBD1 matches 8 bases. With 4 bases clipped from V and 6 bases from J, the junction kept 10 bases outside the gene matches. The CDR3 runs to 15 residues. Germline lookup yields CDR1 SNHLY and CDR2 FYNNEI. The CDR3: CASSADGQGIAEAFF. The CDR3 DNA follows: TGTGCCAGCAGTGCTGATGGACAGGGTATCGCTGAAGCTTTCTTT. The full variable domain, its missing parts supplied by reference TRBV2 and TRBJ1-1, is EPEVTQTPSHQVTQMGQEVILRCVPISNHLYFYWYRQILGQKVEFLVSFYNNEISEKSEIFDDQFSVERPDGSNFTLKIRSTKLEDSAMYFCASSADGQGIAEAFFGQGTRLTVV.

The chain joins TRBV28 to TRBJ1-1; TRBD1 is a possible D gene (6 bases). Germline values: CDR1 MDHEN, CDR2 SYDVKM. The V gene lost 7 bases and the J gene lost 12 bases, with 18 bases spanning the gap. This CDR3 contains 12 residues. The CDR3 reads CASKGGLLGTFF. For the CDR3, the DNA is TGTGCCAGCAAGGGGGGGTTATTAGGGACTTTCTTT.

The chain links TRBV28 to TRBJ2-1; TRBD1 is a possible D gene (5 bases). This CDR3 is 13 amino acids long. V was shortened by 8 bases and J by 4 bases, with 12 bases between the two germline ends. CDR1 is MDHEN and CDR2 is SYDVKM in the germline V gene. The CDR3 sequence: CASRTPTYNEQFF. The CDR3 bases are TGTGCCAGCCGGACACCTACGTACAATGAGCAGTTCTTC.

The CDR3 DNA reads TGTGCCAGCAGCTTAGCGCCTAGCGGGGACTACGAGCAGTACTTC. Protein: CASSLAPSGDYEQYF. The gene calls are TRBV11-2 and TRBJ2-7, with 9 bases that match TRBD2. Germline assignment: CDR1 SGHAT and CDR2 FQNNGV. Trimming removed 1 base from V and 3 bases from J; junction bases left unmatched: 4. The CDR3 consists of 15 residues.

The V call is TRBV2, the J call TRBJ2-7, with 10 positions matching TRBD1. CDR3 length: 14 amino acids. Germline trimming cut 8 bases from V and 3 bases from J; bases unmatched to any gene: 7. Germline V gene data show CDR1 as SNHLY and CDR2 as FYNNEI. The CDR3 spells CASVSGTGVYEQYF. The CDR3 coding sequence is TGTGCCAGCGTCTCGGGGACAGGGGTCTACGAGCAGTACTTC. The full variable domain, in which reference TRBV2 and TRBJ2-7 provide the parts outside the CDR3, is EPEVTQTPSHQVTQMGQEVILRCVPISNHLYFYWYRQILGQKVEFLVSFYNNEISEKSEIFDDQFSVERPDGSNFTLKIRSTKLEDSAMYFCASVSGTGVYEQYFGPGTRLTVT.

This chain links TRBV5-1 with TRBJ2-1, with D perhaps TRBD2 (5 bases). V gave up 5 bases and J gave up 5 bases, with 11 bases separating them. Per germline, CDR1 SGHRS and CDR2 YFSETQ. CDR3 size: 13 residues. The CDR3 DNA reads as TGCGCCAGCAGGAGGGCTGTCGACAATGAGCAGTTCTTC. Protein: CASRRAVDNEQFF.

The chain couples TRBV6-8 to TRBJ2-7; 7 bases fit TRBD1. Per germline, CDR1 MNHGY and CDR2 SAAAGT. The V gene end was trimmed by 6 bases and the J gene end by 0 bases; junction bases not matched to a gene: 8. This CDR3 region has 15 residues. The CDR3 protein is CASSPRRTGSYEQYF. The CDR3 DNA follows: TGTGCCAGCAGCCCACGGCGGACAGGCTCCTACGAGCAGTACTTC.

The rearrangement uses TRBV5-1 and TRBJ2-7; D is undetermined. CDR3 length: 15 residues. The germline gives CDR1 SGHRS, CDR2 YFSETQ. V gave up 1 base and J gave up 2 bases, with 13 bases separating them. The CDR3 here is CASSLTAGQAYEQYF. DNA for the CDR3: TGCGCCAGCAGCTTGACGGCCGGCCAGGCCTACGAGCAGTACTTC.

This chain joins TRBV9 and TRBJ2-3, with TRBD1 matching over 11 bases. Germline V gene sequence: CDR1 SGDLS, CDR2 YYNGEE. V was clipped by 4 bases and J by 4 bases; unmatched bases: 14. CDR3 length equals 18 residues. The CDR3 nucleotides are TGTGCCAGCAGCCCAAATTCCGGACAGGGGGCGCCCTCAGATACGCAGTATTTT. Its translation: CASSPNSGQGAPSDTQYF.

The J gene is TRBJ2-3, the V gene TRBV10-2; 8 nucleotides align to TRBD2. From germline, CDR1 is WSHSY and CDR2 SAAADI. The CDR3 length is 16 residues. Germline trimming cut 6 bases from V and 0 bases from J; bases unmatched to any gene: 8. The CDR3 reads CASSRLAIYSTDTQYF. In DNA, the CDR3 is TGCGCCAGCAGCAGACTAGCGATTTATAGCACAGATACGCAGTATTTT.

This sequence joins TRBV27 and TRBJ1-6; perhaps TRBD1 as D (5 bases). CDR1 is MNHEY, CDR2 SMNVEV, per germline (reference sequence). With 8 bases removed from V and 12 bases from J, the gap between germline ends came to 8 bases. There are 10 residues in the CDR3. Here the CDR3 reads CASGQGPLHF. CDR3 coding DNA: TGTGCCAGCGGACAAGGACCCCTCCACTTT.

In its sample, this clone was seen once. This chain uses TRBV5-1 with TRBJ2-7, with 9 bases fitting TRBD1. There are 15 residues in the CDR3. Looked up from germline, CDR1 is SGHRS and CDR2 is YFSETQ. The V and J ends lost 6 bases and 3 bases, in that order; junction bases with no gene match: 10. The DNA for the CDR3 is TGCGCCAGCACCCTCGGGGGGACAGGGAGCTACGAGCAGTACTTC. It yields the protein CASTLGGTGSYEQYF.

The chain combines TRBV3-1 (or the pseudogene TRBV3-2) with TRBJ1-5, with a tentative D call TRBD1 (5 bases). This CDR3 has 13 residues. Germline CDR1 is LGHDT and CDR2 is YNNKEL (reference sequence). Trimming removed 3 bases at V and 5 bases at J, with 8 bases between. CDR3 sequence (DNA): TGTGCCAGCAGCCAGGGACTAGATCAGCCCCAGCATTTT. It translates to CASSQGLDQPQHF.

DNA of the CDR3: TGTGCCAGCAGCGTAGTGGCTCCTGTAGATACGCAGTATTTT. It specifies CASSVVAPVDTQYF. The chain has TRBV9 and TRBJ2-3; D remains ambiguous. Trimming removed 0 bases at V and 5 bases at J, with 10 bases between. CDR1 is SGDLS, CDR2 YYNGEE, per germline. This CDR3 comprises 14 residues.

The chain recombines TRBV27 with TRBJ1-5; 10 positions match TRBD1. V lost 8 bases to trimming and J lost 2 bases; unmatched junction nucleotides: 9. Germline assignment: CDR1 MNHEY and CDR2 SMNVEV (reference sequence). The CDR3 is 16 residues long. DNA for the CDR3: TGTGCCAGCCGTTGGACAGGGGGAAATGGCAATCAGCCCCAGCATTTT. This codes for CASRWTGGNGNQPQHF.

Written as DNA, the CDR3 is TGCGCCAGCAGCCAGCGCAAGAGGGCTAGCGGGGGCCCCACGGCCGGGGAGCTGTTTTTT. Translating it yields CASSQRKRASGGPTAGELFF. The J gene is TRBJ2-2, the V gene TRBV4-1, with TRBD2 matching over 10 bases. CDR3 length: 20 amino acids. Trimming removed 3 bases from V and 6 bases from J; junction bases left unmatched: 19. The V gene's germline CDR1 is MGHRA and CDR2 YSYEKL.

This chain joins TRBV21-1 and TRBJ1-5; TRBD1 is taken as the D call from the table, unchecked against the DNA. TRBV21-1 is labeled a pseudogene. The CDR3 runs 15 residues. This chain's CDR3 is CARRRGQPMNQPQHF. CDR3 nucleotide sequence: TGTGCCAGGAGGCGCGGACAGCCGATGAATCAGCCCCAGCATTTT.

The J gene is TRBJ2-2, the V gene TRBV6-5, with D unresolved. The V end was cut by 0 bases, the J end by 4 bases, with 12 bases between. Germline-derived CDR1 and CDR2 are MNHEY and SVGAGI. The CDR3 consists of 16 residues. CDR3 DNA sequence: TGTGCCAGCAGTTACTCGAAGCCCCGGAGCACCGGGGAGCTGTTTTTT. It encodes CASSYSKPRSTGELFF.

This clone was observed once. The chain recombines TRBV4-1 with TRBJ1-4; TRBD1 matches 9 bases. V was clipped by 2 bases and J by 8 bases; unmatched bases: 9. Germline V lookup: CDR1 MGHRA, CDR2 YSYEKL. CDR3 length equals 16 residues. CDR3 protein: CASSQKGGQGYEKLFF. CDR3 nucleotide sequence: TGCGCCAGCAGCCAAAAAGGCGGACAGGGGTACGAAAAACTGTTTTTT.

V is TRBV11-2 and J is TRBJ2-1; D might be TRBD2 (5 bases). The V gene's germline CDR1 is SGHAT and CDR2 FQNNGV. The length of the CDR3 is 16 residues. Deletions cut 8 bases from V and 15 bases from J, with 32 bases between. CDR3 sequence reads: CASVFSSVGGLRMRFF. The CDR3 DNA sequence: TGTGCCAGCGTTTTCAGCTCCGTAGGAGGTCTCCGGATGCGGTTCTTC.

As DNA, the CDR3 is TGCAGTGCTAGTGAGGCGGACTTAAAAGCTTTCTTT. As protein: CSASEADLKAFF. The chain is built from TRBV20-1 and TRBJ1-1, with D hard to call. Germline V CDR1 and CDR2: DFQATT, SNEGSKA (reference sequence). V was clipped by 3 bases and J by 9 bases, with 14 bases between them. The CDR3 sequence is 12 residues long.

The V call is TRBV18, the J call TRBJ1-2, with 7 nucleotides matching TRBD1. This CDR3 region has 14 residues. CDR1 and CDR2 (germline): KGHSH, LQKENI. V lost 3 bases, J lost 5 bases, and 6 bases stayed unmatched. CDR3 sequence (DNA): TGTGCCAGCTCACCTAAGACAGGGAGGTATGGCTACACCTTC. Its protein is CASSPKTGRYGYTF.

V usage is TRBV5-1 and J usage is TRBJ2-1; D is perhaps TRBD2 (6 bases). The V end was cut by 0 bases, the J end by 4 bases, with 17 bases between. The CDR3 totals 17 residues. The germline CDR1 and CDR2 sequences are SGHRS and YFSETQ. The CDR3 bases are TGCGCCAGCAGCTTGGTTGGGGGGACCCTACCTTACAATGAGCAGTTCTTC. Its protein product is CASSLVGGTLPYNEQFF.

The genes are TRBV9 and TRBJ1-3; maybe TRBD1 (6 bases). The V gene's germline CDR1 is SGDLS and CDR2 YYNGEE. Trimming took 1 base from V and 10 from J, leaving 9 bases between them. This CDR3 contains 12 residues. The DNA of the CDR3 is TGTGCCAGCAGCGTATCCCAGGGGACCATATATTTT. It encodes CASSVSQGTIYF.

The chain carries TRBV27 and TRBJ1-1, with 10 bases fitting TRBD1. With V trimmed by 10 bases and J by 1 base, 12 bases remained unmatched. Germline loops: CDR1 MNHEY, CDR2 SMNVEV (reference sequence). This CDR3 is built from 16 residues. CDR3 sequence (DNA): TGTGCCACCAAACCGGGACAGGGGTCGAAGAACACTGAAGCTTTCTTT. This translates into CATKPGQGSKNTEAFF.